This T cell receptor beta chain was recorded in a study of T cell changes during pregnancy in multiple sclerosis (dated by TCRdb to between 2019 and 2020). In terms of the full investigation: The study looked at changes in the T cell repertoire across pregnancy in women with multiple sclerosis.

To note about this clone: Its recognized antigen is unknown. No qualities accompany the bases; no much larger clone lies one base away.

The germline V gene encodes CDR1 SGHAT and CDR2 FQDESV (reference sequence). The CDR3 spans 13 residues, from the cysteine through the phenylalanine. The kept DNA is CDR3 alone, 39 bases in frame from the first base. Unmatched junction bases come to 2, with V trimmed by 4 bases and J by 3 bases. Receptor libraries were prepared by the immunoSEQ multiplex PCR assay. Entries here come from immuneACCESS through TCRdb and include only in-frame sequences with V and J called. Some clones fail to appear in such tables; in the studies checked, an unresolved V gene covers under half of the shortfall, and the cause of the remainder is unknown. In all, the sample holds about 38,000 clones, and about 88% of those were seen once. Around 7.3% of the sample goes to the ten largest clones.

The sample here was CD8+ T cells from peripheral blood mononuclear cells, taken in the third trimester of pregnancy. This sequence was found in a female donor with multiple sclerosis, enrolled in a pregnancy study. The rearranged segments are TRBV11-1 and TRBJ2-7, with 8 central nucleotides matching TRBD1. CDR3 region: CASSSGGSYEQYF. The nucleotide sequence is TGTGCCAGCAGCTCAGGGGGCAGCTACGAGCAGTACTTC.